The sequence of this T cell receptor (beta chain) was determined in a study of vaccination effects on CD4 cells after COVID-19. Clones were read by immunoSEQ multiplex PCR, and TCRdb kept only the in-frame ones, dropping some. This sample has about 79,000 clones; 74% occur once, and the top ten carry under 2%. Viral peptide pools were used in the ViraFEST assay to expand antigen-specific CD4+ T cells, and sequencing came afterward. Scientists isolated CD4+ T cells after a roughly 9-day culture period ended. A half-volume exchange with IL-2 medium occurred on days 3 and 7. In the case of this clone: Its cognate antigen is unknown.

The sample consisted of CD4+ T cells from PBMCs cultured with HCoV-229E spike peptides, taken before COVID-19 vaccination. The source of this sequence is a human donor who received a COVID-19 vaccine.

The CDR3 nucleotides are TGTGCCAGCAGCTTACAGGGGGACACTGAAGCTTTCTTT. Translated, it gives CASSLQGDTEAFF. This chain links TRBV7-9 with TRBJ1-1; 7 bases align to TRBD1. Germline loops: CDR1 SEHNR, CDR2 FQNEAQ (reference sequence). The CDR3 covers 13 residues. V shed 2 bases and J 3 bases; nucleotides not matched to a gene: 0.